A single sample is the source of the 8 T cell receptor beta chains below, sequenced in a study of T cell repertoires in cytomegalovirus infection. In TCRdb, the reads were re-called with MiXCR into one record per CDR3 protein. The table has roughly 230,000 distinct CDR3 sequences, approximately 22% seen once. Sequenced sample: CD8+ T cells from PBMCs. The receptors here all came from a human donor in good health (CMV status not recorded). Some clones in this sample may be carry-over from other donors' samples.

This clonotype was observed a few times. This sequence joins TRBV19 and TRBJ2-3, with TRBD2 matching over 8 bases. CDR1 is LNHDA, CDR2 SQIVND, per germline (reference sequence). The V and J ends lost 0 bases and 4 bases, in that order; junction bases with no gene match: 6. The CDR3 runs 16 residues. This CDR3 is CASSIDGRGGPDTQYF. CDR3 in DNA: TGTGCCAGTAGTATAGATGGACGGGGGGGCCCAGATACGCAGTATTTT.

The chain recombines TRBV28 with TRBJ1-5; D is unclear. Looked up from germline, CDR1 is MDHEN and CDR2 is SYDVKM. CDR3 size: 14 residues. V was clipped by 5 bases and J by 4 bases, with 12 bases between them. The CDR3 reads CASSLGEGNQPQHF. DNA of the CDR3: TGTGCCAGCAGTCTGGGAGAAGGGAATCAGCCCCAGCATTTT.

This clonotype was picked up a small number of times. The genes are TRBV18 and TRBJ2-1; TRBD2 matches at 7 bases. The CDR3 is 16 residues long. CDR1 and CDR2 from the germline V gene are KGHSH and LQKENI. The V and J ends lost 0 bases and 1 base, in that order; junction bases with no gene match: 3. The DNA of the CDR3 is TGTGCCAGCTCACCACCTGGGGGGGGTTCCTACAATGAGCAGTTCTTC. Protein: CASSPPGGGSYNEQFF.

This clonotype has a single count. The rearrangement links TRBV19 to TRBJ2-1, with 9 bases aligning to TRBD1. Germline V gives CDR1 LNHDA, CDR2 SQIVND (reference sequence). The V segment lost 5 bases and the J segment 8 bases; nucleotides outside the gene matches: 4. The CDR3 has 13 amino acids. CDR3 DNA sequence: TGTGCCAGTAGTTACACAGGGGGCGATGAGCAGTTCTTC. This encodes CASSYTGGDEQFF.

About this clonotype: A much larger clone differs from this one at a single base, so this may be a read error. This chain joins TRBV5-3 and TRBJ1-2; 10 bases are a match to TRBD1. TRBV5-3 has ORF status, its function being uncertain. This CDR3 region has 16 residues. Trimming cost V 8 bases and J 1 base; bases outside gene matches: 11. CDR3 in amino acids: CASSPGTGDFNYGYTF. The CDR3, as DNA: TGTGCCAGCAGCCCCGGGACAGGGGATTTTAACTATGGCTACACCTTC.

This clonotype was recorded many times. The chain has TRBV28 and TRBJ2-4; 8 bases are shared with TRBD1. The CDR3 extends over 16 amino acids. V dropped 5 bases and J dropped 3; count of bases not matched to a gene: 9. Germline CDR1 and CDR2: MDHEN and SYDVKM. The CDR3 region has the DNA TGTGCCAGCAGTCCCTACAGGGGGGATAGCAAAAACATTCAGTACTTC. Its protein is CASSPYRGDSKNIQYF.

This clonotype was recorded a few times. The V gene is TRBV7-8, the J gene TRBJ1-1, with D unclear. The V end lost 5 bases, the J end lost 0 bases, and 10 bases lay between the germline ends. Germline CDR1 SGHVS, CDR2 FQNEAQ. The CDR3 sequence is 14 residues long. The CDR3 coding sequence is TGTGCCAGCAGCCCCAGGAGGTTGAACACTGAAGCTTTCTTT. It specifies CASSPRRLNTEAFF. The complete variable domain, with remaining parts taken from reference TRBV7-8 and TRBJ1-1, reads GAGVSQSPRYKVAKRGQDVALRCDPISGHVSLFWYQQALGQGPEFLTYFQNEAQLDKSGLPSDRFFAERPEGSVSTLKIQRTQQEDSAVYLCASSPRRLNTEAFFGQGTRLTVV.

V is TRBV7-9 and J is TRBJ2-7, with D perhaps being TRBD1 or TRBD2 (5 bases each). This CDR3 has 15 amino acids. Per germline, CDR1 SEHNR and CDR2 FQNEAQ (reference sequence). With 1 base removed from V and 3 bases from J, the gap between germline ends came to 13 bases. Here the CDR3 DNA reads TGTGCCAGCAGCTTAGGTGTAGGGACCGACTACGAGCAGTACTTC. It yields the protein CASSLGVGTDYEQYF.